A selection of T cell receptor beta chains follows, all from one sample in a study of cytomegalovirus exposure and HLA in healthy donors. The method was immunoSEQ multiplex PCR; TCRdb's version includes in-frame clones alone and lacks a portion of them. This table holds under 200,000 clones, 82% found once. The sequenced sample was PBMCs. The receptors shown here come from a woman aged 45-60 years in good health and CMV-seronegative. Both conserved end residues are trimmed from each CDR3. A D gene is named only where the DNA matches it firmly.

TRBD1,TRBJ2-1,TRBV9,ASSAGQGAANEQF
-,TRBJ1-2,TRBV7-2,ASSLSGGPNYGYT
-,TRBJ1-4,TRBV19,ASSIGGPTNEKLF
TRBD2,TRBJ2-7,TRBV15,ATSREVAGVYEQY
TRBD2,TRBJ2-7,TRBV7-2,ASSLVLGGYEQY
TRBD1,TRBJ1-2,TRBV2,ASRTTGGVGYT
TRBD2,TRBJ2-7,TRBV7-9,ASSSGLAEPGEQY
TRBD1,TRBJ2-7,TRBV9,ASSVKAGGSYEQY
TRBD1,TRBJ1-6,TRBV28,ASGQGLDNSPLH
-,TRBJ2-5,TRBV2,ATHHGEKETQY
-,TRBJ2-7,TRBV27,ASSFSWGVHEQY
TRBD2,TRBJ2-2,TRBV19,ASSRRLAPNTGELF
TRBD1,TRBJ2-5,TRBV29-1,SAGTGSGQETQY
-,TRBJ2-7,TRBV5-1,ASSLQPGASGEQY
-,TRBJ2-2,TRBV5-8,ASSFNRRTGELF
TRBD1,TRBJ2-5,TRBV5-1,ASRPTTGTVRETQY
-,TRBJ1-1,TRBV19,ASSLGADWRTEAF
-,TRBJ2-7,TRBV18,ALHNPSFVSYEQY
TRBD1,TRBJ2-1,TRBV6-5,ASSSSGQGARNEQF
TRBD1,TRBJ1-1,TRBV30,AWSLRQGAWTEAF
-,TRBJ2-1,TRBV10-3,AISEGTGSYNEQF
TRBD1,TRBJ1-6,TRBV5-1,ASRERGQNSPLH
TRBD1,TRBJ1-1,TRBV5-1,ASSGDRSNTEAF
TRBD1,TRBJ1-1,TRBV28,ASSWDSLLNTEAF
-,TRBJ2-7,TRBV27,ASSLSSTVPQYEQY
TRBD1,TRBJ2-4,TRBV18,ASSPQQGLGDIQY
TRBD1,TRBJ2-2,TRBV2,ASRDRALF
TRBD1,TRBJ1-2,TRBV11-2,ASSPVRQGVSGYT
-,TRBJ2-2,TRBV4-1,ASSQEAVTGELF
-,TRBJ2-5,TRBV29-1,SVLREETQY
TRBD1,TRBJ2-5,TRBV18,ASSPPGQGGETQY
TRBD1,TRBJ1-5,TRBV19,ASSGGQGAQPQH
-,TRBJ2-7,TRBV11-2,ASSRGSGRYEQY
-,TRBJ2-5,TRBV29-1,SVDDGRWLETQY
-,TRBJ1-5,TRBV27,ASRLANNQPQH
TRBD1,TRBJ2-3,TRBV2,ASSGRDRPTDTQY
TRBD2,TRBJ2-5,TRBV9,ASSPQTTSGGAGETQY
-,TRBJ2-2,TRBV28,ASTPPGLRHTGELF
TRBD2,TRBJ2-3,TRBV6-4,ASSAGTSGADTQY
-,TRBJ2-7,TRBV27,ASSLVFTGEQY
-,TRBJ2-1,TRBV1,TSSQGGQGFGEQF
-,TRBJ1-2,TRBV5-1,ASSLEGESMRYT
-,TRBJ2-7,TRBV15,ATRSDSHEQY
TRBD1,TRBJ1-6,TRBV27,ASSFDRVWNSPLH